The rows below give T cell receptor beta chains drawn from one sample of a study of blood T cell repertoires in COVID-19. Sequencing used immunoSEQ multiplex PCR; TCRdb keeps in-frame clones, though not all of them. The sample carries some 150,000 clones, approximately 81% recorded once. Sequences were obtained from peripheral blood. The receptors here all came from a human donor in a cohort sampled during active COVID-19. The CDR3 runs from the conserved cysteine through the conserved F or W. A D gene is named only where the DNA matches it firmly. Clone size is stated in some rows and not others, as once, few, many or a class when expanded.

J	size	V	D	DNA	CDR3
TRBJ2-1	NA	TRBV27	TRBD1	TGTGCCAGCAGCCGAGTGACAGGGGGGACACCCAACAATGAGCAGTTCTTC	CASSRVTGGTPNNEQFF
TRBJ2-1	NA	TRBV7-8	NA	TGTGCCAGCAGCTTAGAGGTACAGGTGGGCTCCTACAATGAGCAGTTCTTC	CASSLEVQVGSYNEQFF
TRBJ1-2	NA	TRBV9	NA	TGTGCCAGCAGCGTAGAGGGGGGAGGGTACTATGGCTACACCTTC	CASSVEGGGYYGYTF
TRBJ2-1	once	TRBV6-5	TRBD1	TGTGCCAGCTCCTTGGACAGGGGGAAGAATGAGCAGTTCTTC	CASSLDRGKNEQFF
TRBJ1-1	NA	TRBV29-1	NA	TGCAGCGGCCTACCCGCGGGGAACACTGAAGCTTTCTTT	CSGLPAGNTEAFF
TRBJ2-1	NA	TRBV3-1/TRBV3-2	TRBD1	TGTGCCAGCAGCCAACCTGGACAGGAAAACAATGAGCAGTTCTTC	CASSQPGQENNEQFF
TRBJ1-4	many	TRBV4-3	NA	TGCGCCAGCAGCCAAGATCCGTACACGGGGACTAATGAAAAACTGTTTTTT	CASSQDPYTGTNEKLFF
TRBJ2-1	NA	TRBV19	TRBD2	TGTGCCAGTAGTGCATCTAGCGGGGGGCCCCGCCGGGATGAGCAGTTCTTC	CASSASSGGPRRDEQFF
TRBJ2-5	NA	TRBV10-3	TRBD2	TGTGCCATCAGTGACCCAGGACTAGCGGAGACAGAGACCCAGTACTTC	CAISDPGLAETETQYF
TRBJ2-1	once	TRBV18	NA	TGTGCCAGCCTACAGGGCGTGGACAATGAGCAGTTCTTC	CASLQGVDNEQFF
TRBJ1-5	NA	TRBV28	NA	TGTGCCAGCCAGGCTAATCAGCCCCAGCATTTT	CASQANQPQHF
TRBJ1-1	NA	TRBV6-1	NA	TGTGCCAGCAGTGACCCAGATGCCCCAGGGGACACTGAAGCTTTCTTT	CASSDPDAPGDTEAFF
TRBJ1-6	few	TRBV30	TRBD1	TGTGCCTGGACATTACAGGGGGCTCTTGGGCCACCCCTCCACTTT	CAWTLQGALGPPLHF
TRBJ2-6	NA	TRBV6-5	NA	TGTGCCAGCAGTACGACAGGCTCTGGGGCCAACGTCCTGACTTTC	CASSTTGSGANVLTF
TRBJ1-2	NA	TRBV25-1	NA	TGTGCCAGCAGTGAATCGCAGACACTCTATGGCTACACCTTC	CASSESQTLYGYTF
TRBJ1-6	NA	TRBV7-9	NA	TGTGCCAGCAGCTTGAGGGGAGGGGGTAATTCACCCCTCCACTTT	CASSLRGGGNSPLHF
TRBJ2-7	NA	TRBV5-1	TRBD2	TGCGCCAGCAGCCCAAACCCTAGCGGGGGGGCGTACGAGCAGTACTTC	CASSPNPSGGAYEQYF
TRBJ2-7	once	TRBV5-5	NA	TGTGCCAGCAGCTTCCGGAGCTCCTACGAGCAGTACTTC	CASSFRSSYEQYF
TRBJ1-1	few	TRBV27	NA	TGTGCCAGCAGCCCCTTGGGAGAGACTACGAACACTGAAGCTTTCTTT	CASSPLGETTNTEAFF
TRBJ2-5	NA	TRBV29-1	NA	TGCAGCGTTAAACGGCAAGAGACCCAGTACTTC	CSVKRQETQYF
TRBJ1-2	NA	TRBV3-1/TRBV3-2	NA	TGTGCCAGCAGCCATCGGCAGGCTTACAACTATGGCTACACCTTC	CASSHRQAYNYGYTF
TRBJ1-4	NA	TRBV18	NA	TGTGCCAGCTCACCAGGAATGTCAGGTATCTGGAAACTGTTTTTT	CASSPGMSGIWKLFF
TRBJ1-1	NA	TRBV4-2	NA	TGTGCCAGCAGCCAGTGGCCCCTGAACACTGAAGCTTTCTTT	CASSQWPLNTEAFF
TRBJ2-3	NA	TRBV5-1	NA	TGCGCCAGCAGCTCAAGCCCTCAGGGGGATACGCAGTATTTT	CASSSSPQGDTQYF
TRBJ1-1	few	TRBV4-3	TRBD1	TGCGCCAGCAGCCACCGACAGGGAACGGACACTGAAGCTTTCTTT	CASSHRQGTDTEAFF
TRBJ1-2	NA	TRBV5-1	NA	TGCGCCAGCAGCTTGACAGGACAGACTACTGGCTACACCTTC	CASSLTGQTTGYTF
TRBJ2-2	few	TRBV5-1	TRBD2	TGCGCCAGCAGCCCGGCGGGGAGGGCCGGGGAGCTGTTTTTT	CASSPAGRAGELFF
TRBJ1-1	NA	TRBV5-4	TRBD1	TGTGCCAGCAGCTCGGACAGGGTTGGAACTGAAGCTTTCTTT	CASSSDRVGTEAFF
TRBJ2-7	NA	TRBV14	NA	TGTGCCAGCAGCCAACATCCCACAAAGCAGTACTTC	CASSQHPTKQYF
TRBJ1-5	NA	TRBV2	TRBD1	TGTGCCAGCAGGGCAAGGACAGGGGGAAATCAGCCCCAGCATTTT	CASRARTGGNQPQHF
TRBJ2-5	NA	TRBV19	NA	TGTGCCAGTAGTATTTCCAGGGTTTACGAGACCCAGTACTTC	CASSISRVYETQYF
TRBJ2-3	NA	TRBV18	TRBD2	TGTGCCAGCTCACGGACTAGCGGGGGGACCCACACAGATACGCAGTATTTT	CASSRTSGGTHTDTQYF
TRBJ2-7	NA	TRBV10-1	TRBD1	TGCGCCAGCAGTGCGGGACAGGGAGCGAGCGAGCAGTACTTC	CASSAGQGASEQYF
TRBJ1-4	once	TRBV6-5	TRBD1	TGTGCCAGCAATCCAGGGGGATTCAATGAAAAACTGTTTTTT	CASNPGGFNEKLFF
TRBJ2-2	NA	TRBV11-3	NA	TGTGCCAGCAGCTTAGAAGCGACCGGGGAGCTGTTTTTT	CASSLEATGELFF
TRBJ1-5	NA	TRBV7-2	NA	TGTGCCAGCAGCACGACGGGGTCCAGCAATCAGCCCCAGCATTTT	CASSTTGSSNQPQHF
TRBJ2-5	NA	TRBV9	TRBD2	TGTGCCAGCACGCATTCCCTGGGAGGGGACGAGACCCAGTACTTC	CASTHSLGGDETQYF
TRBJ1-2	NA	TRBV7-2	NA	TGTGCCAGCAGCCCCCAAGCTCCCTATGGCTACACCTTC	CASSPQAPYGYTF
TRBJ1-1	NA	TRBV19	TRBD1	TGTGCCAGTAGTATCGAGGCGGCAGGGGGCGCTAGTGAAGCTTTCTTT	CASSIEAAGGASEAFF
TRBJ2-2	few	TRBV4-1	NA	TGCGCCAGCACCGCCGGGTTCTCCGCGAACACCGGGGAGCTGTTTTTT	CASTAGFSANTGELFF
TRBJ1-2	NA	TRBV19	NA	TGTGCCAGTGACTCGGTGACCTTC	CASDSVTF
TRBJ2-5	few	TRBV7-3	TRBD2	TGTGCCAGCAGCCGGATGGGAGGGTACCAAGAGACCCAGTACTTC	CASSRMGGYQETQYF